A single sample gave rise to the 15 T cell receptor beta chains below, sequenced in a study of post-analysis software for immune sequencing data. The TCR beta cDNA libraries contained unique molecular identifiers. Each CDR3 protein is one row after TCRdb ran MiXCR on the PCR reads. The sample lists about 810,000 distinct CDR3 sequences, 53% occurring once. For these TCRs, the target antigens are not known. Study conclusions and caveats: The study found TRBV5-6, TRBV5-1 and TRBV20-1 among four to six TRBV segments more frequent in patients than controls.

The sequencing sample was made of blood. Receptor source: a girl between 10 and 17 years old with multiple sclerosis.

This chain uses TRBV5-5 with TRBJ2-7; 10 nucleotides agree with TRBD2. The CDR3 runs 15 residues. J was trimmed by 1 base and V by 3 bases; bases with no gene match: 4. Per germline, CDR1 SGHKS and CDR2 YYEKEE (reference sequence). The CDR3 loop reads CASSSTSGKSYEQYF. The DNA for the CDR3 is TGTGCCAGCAGCTCTACTAGCGGGAAGTCCTACGAGCAGTACTTC.

V usage is TRBV5-1 and J usage is TRBJ1-5, with D possibly TRBD1 on 5 matching bases. V lost 3 bases and J 4 bases, leaving 11 bases between the germline ends. From germline, CDR1 is SGHRS and CDR2 YFSETQ. The CDR3 runs 14 residues. CDR3 coding DNA: TGCGCCAGCAGCTGGGACGGAACTAATCAGCCCCAGCATTTT. It codes for CASSWDGTNQPQHF.

The rearrangement joins TRBV20-1 to TRBJ2-4, with D perhaps assigned TRBD1 or TRBD2 (6 bases each). Germline CDR1 is DFQATT and CDR2 is SNEGSKA (reference sequence). V was clipped by 6 bases and J by 1 base, with 16 bases between them. This CDR3 is built from 15 residues. CDR3 loop: CSAQHGGRAKNIQYF. In DNA form, the CDR3 reads TGCAGTGCGCAGCATGGGGGGCGGGCCAAAAACATTCAGTACTTC.

This clonotype was seen a few times. The CDR3 DNA reads TGCAGCGTTGGTCGGGACTCCCCCCTCGAGCAGTACTTC. Amino acids: CSVGRDSPLEQYF. V usage is TRBV29-1 and J usage is TRBJ2-7; possible D gene TRBD2, 6 bases. Germline V lookup: CDR1 SQVTM, CDR2 ANQGSEA. Trimming shortened V by 4 bases and J by 6 bases, and 16 bases separated the two germline ends. The CDR3 has 13 amino acids.

The chain combines TRBV12-3 or TRBV12-4 with TRBJ2-1; TRBD2 matches 11 bases. The CDR3 is 16 residues long. With V trimmed by 6 bases and J by 4 bases, 8 bases remained unmatched. This CDR3 is CASSVAGTSGYNEQFF. DNA for the CDR3: TGTGCCAGCAGCGTCGCAGGGACTAGCGGATACAATGAGCAGTTCTTC.

This clonotype appeared a few times. This chain connects TRBV5-1 to TRBJ2-4, with 9 nucleotides matching TRBD1. Per germline, CDR1 SGHRS and CDR2 YFSETQ. The J segment lost 1 base and the V segment lost 0 bases, leaving 2 bases of the junction unmatched. The CDR3 loop spans 16 amino acids. CDR3 protein: CASSLGTGAAKNIQYF. CDR3 DNA sequence: TGCGCCAGCAGCTTGGGGACAGGGGCGGCCAAAAACATTCAGTACTTC.

The rearrangement joins TRBV29-1 to TRBJ2-5; D gene ambiguous. The length of the CDR3 is 13 residues. V lost 3 bases and J lost 5, with 13 bases in between. Germline V gene sequence: CDR1 SQVTM, CDR2 ANQGSEA. The CDR3 protein is CSVDLVVSETQYF. Written as DNA, the CDR3 is TGCAGCGTTGATTTAGTAGTTTCGGAGACCCAGTACTTC. Filled out from reference TRBV29-1 and TRBJ2-5, the complete variable domain reads SAVISQKPSRDICQRGTSLTIQCQVDSQVTMMFWYRQQPGQSLTLIATANQGSEATYESGFVIDKFPISRPNLTFSTLTVSNMSPEDSSIYLCSVDLVVSETQYFGPGTRLLVL.

A few counts support this clonotype. This sequence joins TRBV2 and TRBJ2-1, with TRBD2 matching 9 bases. This CDR3 comprises 14 residues. From germline, CDR1 is SNHLY and CDR2 FYNNEI. Losses at the gene ends were 5 bases for V and 9 bases for J; bases not matched to a gene: 8. The CDR3 DNA reads TGTGCCAGCAGTAGATTAGCGGGAGATACTGAGCAGTTCTTC. Its translation is CASSRLAGDTEQFF.

The chain carries TRBV20-1 and TRBJ1-5; 8 positions agree with TRBD1. CDR1 DFQATT and CDR2 SNEGSKA come from the germline V gene (reference sequence). The CDR3 runs 16 residues. Trimming cost V 2 bases and J 4 bases; bases outside gene matches: 10. This CDR3 reads CSARSLGQGGNQPQHF. The CDR3, as DNA: TGCAGTGCTAGATCCCTAGGACAGGGCGGAAATCAGCCCCAGCATTTT.

This clonotype occurred a few times. CDR3: CAISEPSGSSNEQFF. DNA of the CDR3: TGTGCCATCAGTGAGCCCAGCGGGAGTAGCAATGAGCAGTTCTTC. The V and J genes are TRBV10-3 and TRBJ2-1; 8 bases match TRBD2. The CDR3 covers 15 residues. CDR1 is ENHRY and CDR2 is SYGVKD in the germline V gene. J gave up 6 bases and V 2 bases, and 6 bases lay outside the gene matches.

This clonotype was counted between two and nine times. The chain carries TRBV21-1 and TRBJ1-2; the table's D gene call, TRBD1, was not cross checked with the DNA. TRBV21-1 is reported as a pseudogene. The CDR3 runs 15 residues. The CDR3 DNA reads as TGTGCCAGCAGCAGCCGACAGGCCTCTAACTATGGCTACACCTTC. It translates to CASSSRQASNYGYTF.

The chain recombines TRBV12-3 or TRBV12-4 with TRBJ2-5; 9 bases fit TRBD1. Near its end, the DNA agrees better with TRBJ2-7, so the J call may be wrong. This CDR3 contains 15 residues. CDR3 coding DNA: TGTGCCAGCAGTCCGCCAGGACAGGGGCGCAACGAGCAGTACTTC. Its protein is CASSPPGQGRNEQYF.

The CDR3 nucleotides are TGTGCCAGCAGCGCGTATTGGACAGGAGAGGCCTATGGCTACACCTTC. This codes for CASSAYWTGEAYGYTF. This chain uses TRBV9 with TRBJ1-2; 7 bases are a match to TRBD1. There are 16 residues in the CDR3. Losses at the gene ends were 3 bases for V and 4 bases for J; bases not matched to a gene: 12. Looked up from germline, CDR1 is SGDLS and CDR2 is YYNGEE.

The chain employs TRBV6-6 and TRBJ1-2; possible D gene TRBD1, 5 bases. This CDR3 comprises 13 residues. Germline V gene sequence: CDR1 MNHNY, CDR2 SVGAGI (reference sequence). V lost 4 bases and J 6 bases, leaving 12 bases between the germline ends. DNA for the CDR3: TGTGCCAGCAGTTTTGAGGGGAGCGATGGCTACACCTTC. It is translated as CASSFEGSDGYTF.

V gene TRBV4-1 combines with J gene TRBJ2-1, with D unresolved. Trimming shortened V by 0 bases and J by 10 bases, and 13 bases separated the two germline ends. The CDR3 has 14 amino acids. Per the germline V gene, CDR1 is MGHRA and CDR2 is YSYEKL. This CDR3 is CASSQDPVPGEQFF. Here the CDR3 DNA reads TGCGCCAGCAGCCAAGATCCAGTTCCTGGGGAGCAGTTCTTC.